The 4 T cell receptor beta chains below all came from one sample that was sequenced in a study of early T cells in non-severe SARS-CoV-2 infection. Using its own MiXCR run on the 5' RACE reads, TCRdb lists one record per CDR3 protein. Here the sample spans about 48,000 distinct CDR3 sequences, roughly 9.8% being singletons. Sequencing used whole blood. These receptor sequences come from an adult who was a healthcare worker with PCR-confirmed SARS-CoV-2 infection or an uninfected control (not recorded which).

The rearrangement links TRBV6-6 to TRBJ1-1; D is unclear. The ends were cut back, 6 bases at V and 6 bases at J, with 14 bases in the middle. The CDR3 is 13 residues long. Germline V gives CDR1 MNHNY, CDR2 SVGAGI (reference sequence). The CDR3 DNA sequence: TGTGCCAGCAGCCTCTCTTTGATCGCTGAAGCTTTCTTT. This sequence encodes CASSLSLIAEAFF.

This clonotype was observed a few times. V and J are TRBV20-1 and TRBJ2-1; 11 bases are a match to TRBD2. Per the germline V gene, CDR1 is DFQATT and CDR2 is SNEGSKA (reference sequence). CDR3 length: 14 residues. V was clipped by 5 bases and J by 3 bases; unmatched bases: 3. For the CDR3, the DNA is TGCAGTGCTTCCACTAGCGGGAGCTACAATGAGCAGTTCTTC. This gives the protein CSASTSGSYNEQFF.

This clonotype has just a few counts. The genes are TRBV4-2 and TRBJ2-7; 15 bases are shared with TRBD2. CDR3 size: 17 residues. V was clipped by 0 bases and J by 7 bases; unmatched bases: 7. Germline CDR1 LGHNA, CDR2 YNFKEQ. CDR3 in amino acids: CASSQDGLAGGALEQYF. In DNA, the CDR3 is TGTGCCAGCAGCCAAGATGGACTAGCGGGAGGGGCGTTGGAGCAGTACTTC.

This clonotype was seen more than once but under ten times. The gene calls are TRBV12-3 or TRBV12-4 and TRBJ2-3, with unresolved D. The CDR3 runs 10 residues. V was trimmed by 8 bases and J by 4 bases, leaving 4 bases between them. As DNA, the CDR3 is TGTGCCAGCGCGTCAGATACGCAGTATTTT. Its protein product is CASASDTQYF.